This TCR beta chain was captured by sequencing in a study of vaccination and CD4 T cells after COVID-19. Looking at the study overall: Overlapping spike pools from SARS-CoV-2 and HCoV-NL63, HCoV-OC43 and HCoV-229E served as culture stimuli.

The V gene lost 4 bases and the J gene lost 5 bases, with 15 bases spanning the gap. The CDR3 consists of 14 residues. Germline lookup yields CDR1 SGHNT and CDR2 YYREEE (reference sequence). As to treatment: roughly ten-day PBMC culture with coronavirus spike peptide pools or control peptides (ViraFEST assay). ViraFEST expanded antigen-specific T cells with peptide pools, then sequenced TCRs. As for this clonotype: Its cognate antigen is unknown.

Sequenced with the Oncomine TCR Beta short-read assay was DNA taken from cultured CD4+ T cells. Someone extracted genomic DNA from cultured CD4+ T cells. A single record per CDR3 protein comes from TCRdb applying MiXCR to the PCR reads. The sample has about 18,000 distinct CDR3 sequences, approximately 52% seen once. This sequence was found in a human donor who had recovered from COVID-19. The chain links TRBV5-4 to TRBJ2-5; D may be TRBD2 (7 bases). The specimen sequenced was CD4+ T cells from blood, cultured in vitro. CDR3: CASSQTGGEETQYF. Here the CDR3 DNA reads TGTGCCAGCAGCCAAACGGGGGGCGAGGAGACCCAGTACTTC.